These 17 T cell receptor beta chains were all obtained from the same sample, sequenced in a study of blood T cell repertoires in COVID-19 (dated by TCRdb to the early 2020s). Receptor amplification or capture employed the immunoSEQ multiplex PCR assay. Here the immuneACCESS table is served through TCRdb, limited to in-frame sequences with V and J called. Missing clones are a known gap in these copies; in checked studies unresolved V genes cover under half, and the rest lacks a known reason. The sample profile shows under 450,000 clones; about 88% of them were found once. The leading ten clones occupy roughly 1.6% of the sample. Sequences were obtained from peripheral blood. These TCRs come from a woman in her forties with COVID-19, enrolled during active disease.

The sample holds one count of this clone. The V and J genes are TRBV28 and TRBJ1-4, with 7 nucleotides matching TRBD1. Germline V gives CDR1 MDHEN, CDR2 SYDVKM. J gave up 7 bases and V 3 bases, and 5 bases lay outside the gene matches. The CDR3 contains 14 residues. Here the CDR3 DNA reads TGTGCCAGCAGTTTCCCGGACAGGCCTGAAAAACTGTTTTTT. It yields the protein CASSFPDRPEKLFF.

The gene calls are TRBV19 and TRBJ1-1; D possibly corresponds to TRBD1 (6 bases). V was trimmed by 6 bases and J by 3 bases, leaving 17 bases between them. This CDR3 is 15 amino acids long. The germline V gene encodes CDR1 LNHDA and CDR2 SQIVND (reference sequence). The CDR3 DNA reads as TGTGCCAGTAGGACGGGACATTTGTCCGACACTGAAGCTTTCTTT. This codes for CASRTGHLSDTEAFF.

The rearrangement links TRBV21-1 to TRBJ2-3; TRBD2, the D gene given by the table, was not confirmed from the DNA. TRBV21-1 is classified as a pseudogene. This CDR3 region has 17 residues. CDR3 in amino acids: CASSGGKRTWGTDTQYF. Here the CDR3 DNA reads TGTGCCAGCTCGGGGGGAAAAAGGACGTGGGGCACAGATACGCAGTATTTT.

V is TRBV5-5 and J is TRBJ1-1; no reliable D call. The germline V and J ends were trimmed by 6 bases and 0 bases, with 12 bases remaining between them. CDR1 is SGHKS, CDR2 YYEKEE, per germline (reference sequence). The CDR3 spans 14 residues. CDR3 region: CASILYQVNTEAFF. CDR3 nucleotide sequence: TGTGCCAGCATCCTTTATCAGGTGAACACTGAAGCTTTCTTT. Together with reference TRBV5-5 and TRBJ1-1, the CDR3 gives the full variable domain: DAGVTQSPTHLIKTRGQQVTLRCSPISGHKSVSWYQQVLGQGPQFIFQYYEKEERGRGNFPDRFSARQFPNYSSELNVNALLLGDSALYLCASILYQVNTEAFFGQGTRLTVV.

The chain joins TRBV5-1 to TRBJ1-6, with 7 bases that match TRBD1. The CDR3 sequence is 16 residues long. Trimming removed 4 bases from V and 3 bases from J; junction bases left unmatched: 7. Germline CDR1 is SGHRS and CDR2 is YFSETQ. This chain's CDR3 is CASSLGQPNYNSPLHF. The CDR3 DNA is TGCGCCAGCAGCCTGGGACAGCCTAACTATAATTCACCCCTCCACTTT.

The CDR3, as DNA: TGTGCCAGCAGCCCTGCCAGTAACTATGGCTACACCTTC. This codes for CASSPASNYGYTF. This chain connects TRBV7-9 to TRBJ1-2; D is uncertain. CDR1 and CDR2 from the germline V gene are SEHNR and FQNEAQ (reference sequence). V lost 5 bases and J 1 base, leaving 8 bases between the germline ends. The CDR3 has 13 residues.

This clone was counted a single time. This chain links TRBV6-2 or TRBV6-3 with TRBJ2-5, with D tentatively TRBD1 (6 bases). Per the germline V gene, CDR1 is MNHEY and CDR2 is SVGEGT. This CDR3 contains 14 residues. Trimming shortened V by 5 bases and J by 1 base, and 11 bases separated the two germline ends. CDR3 residues: CASSQRTVQETQYF. For the CDR3, the DNA is TGTGCCAGCAGTCAGCGGACAGTCCAAGAGACCCAGTACTTC.

The V gene is TRBV28, the J gene TRBJ2-6; D call uncertain. This CDR3 has 13 residues. Trimming shortened V by 6 bases and J by 0 bases, and 3 bases separated the two germline ends. CDR1 is MDHEN, CDR2 SYDVKM, per germline. The chain's CDR3 is CASSNSGANVLTF. DNA of the CDR3: TGTGCCAGCAGCAACTCTGGGGCCAACGTCCTGACTTTC.

This sequence joins TRBV3-1 (or the pseudogene TRBV3-2) and TRBJ1-2, with 8 bases aligning to TRBD1. This CDR3 region has 12 residues. Germline values: CDR1 LGHDT, CDR2 YNNKEL (reference sequence). Trimming at V came to 11 bases and at J to 5 bases, leaving 7 bases not matched to a gene. This CDR3 reads CAVQGAGYGYTF. The CDR3 DNA follows: TGTGCCGTCCAGGGGGCAGGATATGGCTACACCTTC.

This rearrangement joins TRBV28 to TRBJ2-7; a possible D gene is TRBD1 (6 bases). The CDR3 sequence is 13 residues long. The V and J ends lost 6 bases and 4 bases respectively, with 13 bases between them. The germline gives CDR1 MDHEN, CDR2 SYDVKM. The CDR3 DNA reads as TGTGCCAGCAGACCCGGGACAAAGTACGAGCAGTACTTC. Translating it yields CASRPGTKYEQYF.

The chain couples TRBV18 to TRBJ1-4, with TRBD1 as a possible D gene (6 bases). CDR1 is KGHSH and CDR2 is LQKENI in the germline V gene. The CDR3 totals 14 residues. With 4 bases removed from V and 8 bases from J, the gap between germline ends came to 14 bases. The CDR3 DNA reads as TGTGCCAGCTCACTCGGGGGGCCGAAGGAAAAACTGTTTTTT. As protein: CASSLGGPKEKLFF.

The chain has TRBV28 and TRBJ2-6, with 7 bases lining up with TRBD1. Germline V gene sequence: CDR1 MDHEN, CDR2 SYDVKM. This CDR3 is built from 15 residues. Trimming cost V 4 bases and J 4 bases; bases outside gene matches: 4. The DNA of the CDR3 is TGTGCCAGCAGTTCAACAGGGGCCGGGGCCAACGTCCTGACTTTC. It specifies CASSSTGAGANVLTF.

This rearrangement joins TRBV11-2 to TRBJ1-4, with D hard to call. Trimming took off 4 bases at V and 0 bases at J, with 18 bases between the two ends. The CDR3 contains 18 residues. CDR1 and CDR2 (germline): SGHAT, FQNNGV. The CDR3: CASSSRRRRFATNEKLFF. The CDR3 DNA sequence: TGTGCCAGCAGCTCGAGAAGGAGAAGGTTTGCAACTAATGAAAAACTGTTTTTT.

The rearrangement uses TRBV27 and TRBJ2-4; 9 nucleotides align to TRBD2. The CDR3 loop spans 15 amino acids. The germline gives CDR1 MNHEY, CDR2 SMNVEV (reference sequence). Unmatched junction bases numbered 10, after V lost 6 bases and J lost 7 bases. DNA for the CDR3: TGTGCCAGCAGAGAAGTCGGCGGGAGGGCGAACATTCAGTACTTC. Translation gives CASREVGGRANIQYF.

This clone was counted a few times. This chain uses TRBV28 with TRBJ1-5; D is ambiguous. Trimming shortened V by 3 bases and J by 3 bases, and 15 bases separated the two germline ends. The CDR3 is 16 amino acids. CDR1 and CDR2 (germline): MDHEN, SYDVKM. The CDR3 nucleotides are TGTGCCAGCAGTTTCCCCGGGGTTGGGGACAATCAGCCCCAGCATTTT. It encodes CASSFPGVGDNQPQHF.

The chain recombines TRBV6-2 or TRBV6-3 with TRBJ2-3; TRBD2 is a possible D gene (6 bases). The CDR3 contains 16 residues. Germline V CDR1 and CDR2: MNHEY, SVGEGT. V gave up 2 bases and J gave up 6 bases, with 18 bases separating them. CDR3 region: CASSYRGWGEVDTQYF. The DNA of the CDR3 is TGTGCCAGCAGTTACCGGGGTTGGGGGGAGGTGGATACGCAGTATTTT.

The genes are TRBV5-1 and TRBJ2-2; D may be TRBD1 (6 bases). With 1 base removed from V and 5 bases from J, the gap between germline ends came to 12 bases. The CDR3 loop spans 15 amino acids. The germline V gene encodes CDR1 SGHRS and CDR2 YFSETQ. The CDR3 protein is CASSLITGQTGELFF. In DNA, the CDR3 is TGCGCCAGCAGCTTGATCACAGGGCAAACCGGGGAGCTGTTTTTT.